This T cell receptor (beta chain) came from a study of blood T cell repertoires in COVID-19. About the study: T cells, B-cell-depleted T cells, or PBMCs supplied cDNA or gDNA.

This clone has more than one count but fewer than ten. Patients from Seattle were sampled longitudinally, starting during active infection. The table came from immunoSEQ multiplex PCR; TCRdb's copy has only in-frame clones and leaves some out. The table records over 150,000 clones, 70% to 90% of them present only once. The CDR3 runs to 16 residues. Looked up from germline, CDR1 is LGHDT and CDR2 is YNNKEL (reference sequence). Trimming cost V 3 bases and J 9 bases, with 18 bases left between them. The material sequenced was peripheral blood. This sequence was found in an older woman with COVID-19, enrolled during active disease. The V and J genes are TRBV3-1 (or the pseudogene TRBV3-2) and TRBJ1-6; D possibly corresponds to TRBD1 (6 bases). The CDR3 DNA reads TGTGCCAGCAGCCATCGACGGACGAAGGGGGTTTCACCCCTCCACTTT. Protein sequence: CASSHRRTKGVSPLHF.